The 30 T cell receptor beta chains below were found in one sample sequenced in a study of a mutant IDH1 vaccine in newly diagnosed glioma. Sample time point: week 47, end of study. Alongside topical imiquimod, each dose of vaccine comprised 300 ug of mutant IDH1 20-mer peptide. These receptors lack a known antigen. Clones were read by immunoSEQ multiplex PCR, and TCRdb kept only the in-frame ones, dropping some. The sample records 50,000 to 65,000 clones, roughly 87% being singletons. The sample consisted of PBMCs, taken from a glioma patient whose treatment included an IDH1 peptide vaccine. All receptors derive from a woman in her forties or fifties with glioma.

The CDR3 coding sequence is TGTGCCAGCAGCTTAGTTGGACAGGGGCCCGGTGAGGGCTACACCTTC. This codes for CASSLVGQGPGEGYTF. The V and J genes are TRBV7-2 and TRBJ1-2; 9 nucleotides align to TRBD1. V was pared by 1 base and J by 8 bases, with 11 bases of the junction left unmatched. Germline CDR1 reads SGHTA; CDR2 reads FQGNSA. The CDR3 is made up of 16 amino acids.

V gene TRBV6-6 combines with J gene TRBJ1-1, with 7 nucleotides matching TRBD1. The CDR3 loop spans 16 amino acids. Germline V lookup: CDR1 MNHNY, CDR2 SVGAGI (reference sequence). V lost 6 bases to trimming and J lost 0 bases; unmatched junction nucleotides: 10. Written as DNA, the CDR3 is TGTGCCAGCAGCGCTTCACAGGGGACTTTGAACACTGAAGCTTTCTTT. Translated: CASSASQGTLNTEAFF.

This clone was found once. The V call is TRBV6-1, the J call TRBJ1-5, with D possibly matching TRBD1 (5 bases). CDR3 length: 15 amino acids. The germline V gene encodes CDR1 MNHNS and CDR2 SASEGT. Trimming took 8 bases from V and 0 from J, leaving 14 bases between them. In nucleotides, the CDR3 is TGTGCCAGCGTTATCGGGGGGGTTAGCAATCAGCCCCAGCATTTT. Its protein is CASVIGGVSNQPQHF.

The genes are TRBV5-4 and TRBJ2-7; tentatively, D is TRBD1 or TRBD2 (5 bases each). The CDR3 sequence is 14 residues long. The V end lost 4 bases, the J end lost 2 bases, and 13 bases lay between the germline ends. Germline CDR1 reads SGHNT; CDR2 reads YYREEE (reference sequence). The CDR3 sequence is CASSDGDGTYEQYF. Written as DNA, the CDR3 is TGTGCCAGCAGCGACGGGGACGGCACCTACGAGCAGTACTTC.

The chain combines TRBV5-1 with TRBJ2-7, with D perhaps TRBD1 (5 bases). The CDR3 has 13 residues. CDR1 and CDR2 (germline): SGHRS, YFSETQ. Trimming shortened V by 2 bases and J by 2 bases, and 8 bases separated the two germline ends. The CDR3 DNA is TGCGCCAGCAGCTTAAAGGGGACCTACGAGCAGTACTTC. Translating gives CASSLKGTYEQYF.

The J gene is TRBJ1-3, the V gene TRBV28, with no clear D. The CDR3 covers 16 residues. Trimming removed 4 bases at V and 8 bases at J, with 21 bases between. The germline V gene encodes CDR1 MDHEN and CDR2 SYDVKM. The CDR3 DNA reads TGTGCCAGCAGTTCCCCTACTCTACCGGATGGCGACACCATATATTTT. Residues: CASSSPTLPDGDTIYF.

This rearrangement joins TRBV9 to TRBJ1-2; possible D gene TRBD1, 5 bases. Germline V gene lookup returns CDR1 SGDLS and CDR2 YYNGEE. Trimming took 3 bases from V and 0 from J, leaving 12 bases between them. The CDR3 loop spans 15 amino acids. The CDR3, as DNA: TGTGCCAGCAGCGCCGCCGGGACCGCTAACTATGGCTACACCTTC. The encoded protein is CASSAAGTANYGYTF.

This chain connects TRBV2 to TRBJ2-2; a possible D gene is TRBD1 (6 bases). V was cut by 8 bases and J by 4 bases, with 11 bases left in between. In germline, CDR1 is SNHLY, CDR2 FYNNEI. The CDR3 loop spans 13 amino acids. CDR3 sequence (DNA): TGTGCCAGCCGACAGGAAGTCACCGGGGAGCTGTTTTTT. Translating it yields CASRQEVTGELFF.

This clone was counted a few times. The V gene is TRBV29-1, the J gene TRBJ1-1; the D gene is possibly TRBD1 (6 bases). Trimming removed 7 bases at V and 7 bases at J, with 16 bases between. This CDR3 region has 12 residues. The V gene's germline CDR1 is SQVTM and CDR2 ANQGSEA. CDR3 in amino acids: CSGRTAGFEAFF. The CDR3 DNA reads as TGCAGCGGCCGGACAGCGGGATTTGAAGCTTTCTTT. The full variable domain, completed using reference TRBV29-1 and TRBJ1-1, is SAVISQKPSRDICQRGTSLTIQCQVDSQVTMMFWYRQQPGQSLTLIATANQGSEATYESGFVIDKFPISRPNLTFSTLTVSNMSPEDSSIYLCSGRTAGFEAFFGQGTRLTVV.

The chain has TRBV5-6 and TRBJ1-1; D remains ambiguous. Germline values: CDR1 SGHDT, CDR2 YYEEEE. Trimming pared 1 base from V and 1 base from J, leaving 11 bases between. The CDR3 runs to 15 residues. In DNA, the CDR3 is TGTGCCAGCAGCTTGAAAGTCGCAGGGAACACTGAAGCTTTCTTT. Translating gives CASSLKVAGNTEAFF.

The V gene is TRBV11-2, the J gene TRBJ2-7; a weak D match, TRBD1 (6 bases). Germline values: CDR1 SGHAT, CDR2 FQNNGV. The CDR3 is 12 amino acids. V gave up 4 bases and J gave up 5 bases, with 9 bases separating them. Written as DNA, the CDR3 is TGTGCCAGCAGCTCCGACAGGAACGAGCAGTACTTC. This gives the protein CASSSDRNEQYF.

In nucleotides, the CDR3 is TGTGCCAGCAGCTTAGCGCAGGGGGCGTACTATGGCTACACCTTC. Translating it yields CASSLAQGAYYGYTF. This chain connects TRBV7-8 to TRBJ1-2; 8 nucleotides agree with TRBD1. Per the germline V gene, CDR1 is SGHVS and CDR2 is FQNEAQ. The CDR3 sequence is 15 residues long. J lost 3 bases, V lost 0 bases, and 3 bases had no gene match. Together with reference TRBV7-8 and TRBJ1-2, the CDR3 gives the full variable domain: GAGVSQSPRYKVAKRGQDVALRCDPISGHVSLFWYQQALGQGPEFLTYFQNEAQLDKSGLPSDRFFAERPEGSVSTLKIQRTQQEDSAVYLCASSLAQGAYYGYTFGSGTRLTVV.

The chain combines TRBV7-2 with TRBJ1-6, with 9 bases fitting TRBD1. The V segment lost 8 bases and the J segment 9 bases; nucleotides outside the gene matches: 11. Germline V gene lookup returns CDR1 SGHTA and CDR2 FQGNSA. CDR3 length: 15 residues. As DNA, the CDR3 is TGTGCCAGCGGCGAACAGGGGGCAACACTTTCACCCCTCCACTTT. Amino acid sequence: CASGEQGATLSPLHF.

The chain has TRBV7-2 and TRBJ1-1; possible D gene TRBD1, 6 bases. The germline gives CDR1 SGHTA, CDR2 FQGNSA. The CDR3 has 13 residues. Trimming removed 5 bases at V and 5 bases at J, with 12 bases between. The CDR3 loop is CASSLNRETEAFF. The CDR3 bases are TGTGCCAGCAGCCTGAACAGGGAGACTGAAGCTTTCTTT.

V is TRBV4-2 and J is TRBJ1-6, with D possibly TRBD1 on 6 matching bases. Germline V gives CDR1 LGHNA, CDR2 YNFKEQ. The germline V and J ends were trimmed by 4 bases and 3 bases, with 10 bases remaining between them. The CDR3 is 15 residues long. The CDR3 bases are TGTGCCAGCAGCCCGGGACAAGACTATAATTCACCCCTCCACTTT. Protein product: CASSPGQDYNSPLHF.

The V call is TRBV5-5, the J call TRBJ2-2; unclear D gene. V shed 0 bases and J shed 1 base, with 10 bases lying between them. CDR3 length: 16 residues. Germline V CDR1 and CDR2: SGHKS, YYEKEE (reference sequence). The CDR3 region is CASSLVVVRNTGELFF. The CDR3 bases are TGTGCCAGCAGCTTGGTGGTCGTTAGGAACACCGGGGAGCTGTTTTTT.

The CDR3 loop is CASSLARTGLPYGYTF. As DNA, the CDR3 is TGTGCCAGCAGCTTGGCCAGGACAGGGCTCCCATATGGCTACACCTTC. The chain couples TRBV5-4 to TRBJ1-2, with 8 bases matching TRBD1. V shed 0 bases and J 5 bases; nucleotides not matched to a gene: 9. The CDR3 has 16 residues. CDR1 SGHNT and CDR2 YYREEE come from the germline V gene (reference sequence).

The rearrangement links TRBV7-2 to TRBJ1-2; 10 nucleotides line up with TRBD1. After removal of 5 bases from V and 5 bases from J, the junction contained 11 bases not matched to a gene. The CDR3 length is 16 residues. CDR1 and CDR2 from the germline V gene are SGHTA and FQGNSA. In DNA form, the CDR3 reads TGTGCCAGCAGCCCGAGAACGGGACAGGGGAGTTATGGCTACACCTTC. This encodes CASSPRTGQGSYGYTF.

This chain's CDR3 is CASSPGSSGGGELFF. CDR3 sequence (DNA): TGTGCCAGCAGCCCGGGATCTAGCGGGGGCGGGGAGCTGTTTTTT. The chain employs TRBV5-4 and TRBJ2-2, with TRBD2 matching 10 bases. V trimming: 4 bases; J trimming: 7 bases; junction bases outside the gene matches: 7. This CDR3 is 15 amino acids long. Germline CDR1 is SGHNT and CDR2 is YYREEE (reference sequence). Together with reference TRBV5-4 and TRBJ2-2, the CDR3 gives the full variable domain: ETGVTQSPTHLIKTRGQQVTLRCSSQSGHNTVSWYQQALGQGPQFIFQYYREEENGRGNFPPRFSGLQFPNYSSELNVNALELDDSALYLCASSPGSSGGGELFFGEGSRLTVL.

The rearrangement links TRBV7-2 to TRBJ1-4, with D uncertain. Germline V gives CDR1 SGHTA, CDR2 FQGNSA. The CDR3 spans 13 residues. The V gene lost 1 base and the J gene lost 10 bases, with 10 bases spanning the gap. This CDR3 reads CASSLVRLGKLFF. The CDR3 bases are TGTGCCAGCAGCTTAGTGCGGCTAGGAAAACTGTTTTTT.

The chain joins TRBV10-3 to TRBJ1-2; D is perhaps TRBD1 (5 bases). This CDR3 spans 14 amino acids. Looked up from germline, CDR1 is ENHRY and CDR2 is SYGVKD. Trimming shortened V by 0 bases and J by 4 bases, and 9 bases separated the two germline ends. In DNA form, the CDR3 reads TGTGCCATCAGTGAGTCGGGGCAGGCCTATGGCTACACCTTC. Amino acids: CAISESGQAYGYTF.

This chain joins TRBV5-1 and TRBJ1-1; TRBD1 agrees at 7 bases. The CDR3 length is 19 residues. Germline V CDR1 and CDR2: SGHRS, YFSETQ. J lost 4 bases, V lost 1 base, and 19 bases had no gene match. CDR3 protein: CASSLRLGGTRNSGTEAFF. The CDR3 region has the DNA TGCGCCAGCAGCTTGAGGTTAGGGGGCACCCGCAATTCTGGCACTGAAGCTTTCTTT.

This clone was seen a single time. The rearrangement uses TRBV4-1 and TRBJ1-4, with D maybe TRBD1 (5 bases). V was shortened by 0 bases and J by 12 bases, with 11 bases between the two germline ends. The CDR3 has 13 residues. Looked up from germline, CDR1 is MGHRA and CDR2 is YSYEKL. The DNA for the CDR3 is TGCGCCAGCAGCCAAGAAGAAGGGGACGAACTGTTTTTT. Protein product: CASSQEEGDELFF.

V gene TRBV14 combines with J gene TRBJ1-1, with TRBD1 identical over 7 bases. The CDR3 totals 16 residues. V lost 7 bases, J lost 0 bases, and 11 bases stayed unmatched. CDR1 SGHDN and CDR2 FVKESK come from the germline V gene. The CDR3 nucleotides read TGTGCCAGCACCAAGACAGGGCCGCTCATGAACACTGAAGCTTTCTTT. Residues: CASTKTGPLMNTEAFF.

A note on this clone: Other DNA sequences in this sample translate to the same CDR3. In DNA form, the CDR3 reads TGTGCCAGCAGTACGGACAGGGGTGGGACTGAAGCTTTCTTT. This codes for CASSTDRGGTEAFF. The chain links TRBV9 to TRBJ1-1; 9 nucleotides align to TRBD1. CDR3 length equals 14 residues. Trimming took 5 bases from V and 5 from J; bases not matched to a gene: 7. CDR1 and CDR2 from the germline V gene are SGDLS and YYNGEE. Using reference TRBV9 and TRBJ1-1 for the parts outside the CDR3, the full variable domain is DSGVTQTPKHLITATGQRVTLRCSPRSGDLSVYWYQQSLDQGLQFLIQYYNGEERAKGNILERFSAQQFPDLHSELNLSSLELGDSALYFCASSTDRGGTEAFFGQGTRLTVV.

CDR3 in amino acids: CASSFTGVGSPLHF. CDR3 nucleotides: TGTGCCAGCAGCTTCACAGGTGTGGGCTCACCCCTCCACTTT. The chain couples TRBV5-6 to TRBJ1-6; possible D gene TRBD1, 5 bases. The CDR3 is 14 amino acids. Germline CDR1 is SGHDT and CDR2 is YYEEEE. Trimming cost V 2 bases and J 10 bases, with 13 bases left between them.

CDR3 sequence reads: CASKGQGNTIYF. The CDR3 DNA sequence: TGTGCCAGCAAGGGACAGGGAAACACCATATATTTT. V usage is TRBV28 and J usage is TRBJ1-3; 7 bases are shared with TRBD1. From germline, CDR1 is MDHEN and CDR2 SYDVKM. This CDR3 comprises 12 residues. V shed 7 bases and J 4 bases; nucleotides not matched to a gene: 1.

The chain uses TRBV15 and TRBJ1-2; 9 positions agree with TRBD1. This CDR3 is 17 amino acids long. Germline values: CDR1 LNHNV, CDR2 YYDKDF (reference sequence). V dropped 4 bases and J dropped 3; count of bases not matched to a gene: 12. CDR3 sequence: CATSTGRRDRVDYGYTF. CDR3 in DNA: TGTGCCACCAGCACAGGGCGCCGGGACAGGGTGGACTATGGCTACACCTTC.

This clone was recorded a few times. This CDR3 is also generated by other DNA sequences in the sample. The V call is TRBV6-4, the J call TRBJ1-5, with 8 bases matching TRBD1. V lost 6 bases, J lost 5 bases, and 6 bases stayed unmatched. From germline, CDR1 is MRHNA and CDR2 SNTAGT. The CDR3 spans 14 residues. The CDR3 nucleotides are TGTGCCAGCAGCTTACAGGGGGGGGATCAGCCCCAGCATTTT. Translated, it gives CASSLQGGDQPQHF.

This clone was seen only once. This chain links TRBV4-3 with TRBJ2-3; TRBD2 aligns across 12 bases. The CDR3 totals 15 residues. The germline gives CDR1 LGHNA, CDR2 YSLEER. The V segment lost 1 base and the J segment 4 bases; nucleotides outside the gene matches: 0. The CDR3 DNA follows: TGCGCCAGCAGCCAAGCTAGCGGGGGGGCAGATACGCAGTATTTT. Translation gives CASSQASGGADTQYF.